A selection of T cell receptor beta chains follows, all from one sample in a study of blood T cell repertoires in COVID-19. Sequencing used immunoSEQ multiplex PCR; TCRdb keeps in-frame clones, though not all of them. The sample yields some 150,000 clones, approximately 79% seen once. The material sequenced was PBMCs or T cells enriched from blood (not recorded which). The receptors were sampled from a woman aged 50 to 60 who had recovered from COVID-19. The CDR3 runs from the conserved cysteine through the conserved F or W. A D gene is named only where the DNA matches it firmly. Where a row states a size, it is once, few, many or the class of an expanded clone; other rows omit it.

D	size	V	J	CDR3
NA	NA	TRBV30	TRBJ1-2	CAWSRGSYGYTF
NA	NA	TRBV19	TRBJ1-5	CASSIDGQTRRKPQHF
NA	NA	TRBV11-2	TRBJ2-7	CASSSTPSRLTFEQYF
NA	NA	TRBV28	TRBJ2-3	CASSTRTSTDTQYF
TRBD1	NA	TRBV29-1	TRBJ1-2	CSVEGDRNYGYTF
NA	NA	TRBV6-5	TRBJ2-5	CASQEGPGARPPYF
NA	NA	TRBV5-6	TRBJ2-1	CASSLSGAPYNEQFF
NA	NA	TRBV5-3	TRBJ1-2	CARSLKVGQIYGYTF
TRBD1	NA	TRBV27	TRBJ2-7	CASSSPGTAVDEQYF
NA	NA	TRBV2	TRBJ1-1	CASSDLGRWGNTEAFF
NA	NA	TRBV11-2	TRBJ1-1	CASSLDQAPEAFF
NA	many	TRBV11-1	TRBJ2-7	CASSLVASANYEQYF
TRBD2	NA	TRBV6-1	TRBJ2-3	CASSERASGGFTDTQYF
NA	NA	TRBV30	TRBJ1-1	CAWSAWREGNTEAFF
NA	NA	TRBV5-1	TRBJ2-5	CASSPRLDPQTQYF
NA	NA	TRBV9	TRBJ2-4	CASSGNRVGETKNIQYF
NA	NA	TRBV6-4	TRBJ1-6	CASSETRGGSPLHF
NA	NA	TRBV10-2	TRBJ2-1	CASSEAYNEQFF
NA	few	TRBV7-9	TRBJ2-5	CASSNSVYQETQYF
TRBD2	once	TRBV5-1	TRBJ2-2	CASSLSSRGGATGELFF
NA	NA	TRBV7-8	TRBJ2-7	CASSASWPFYEQYF
NA	few	TRBV7-6	TRBJ2-1	CASSHSGVIASSYNEQFF
TRBD2	once	TRBV11-3	TRBJ2-7	CASSLQAGGHYEQYF
TRBD1	NA	TRBV9	TRBJ1-4	CASSVRTGFDEKLFF
NA	once	TRBV6-1	TRBJ2-7	CASTPGLSYEQYF
TRBD1	NA	TRBV14	TRBJ1-4	CASSQGTGGFEKLFF
TRBD2	NA	TRBV11-2	TRBJ2-1	CASSWELAGTRNEQFF
NA	NA	TRBV12-3/TRBV12-4	TRBJ2-7	CASSLGDSYEQYF
NA	NA	TRBV4-1	TRBJ2-5	CASSQELVAGQETQYF
TRBD2	NA	TRBV29-1	TRBJ2-2	CSVTGGGLAGVDAGELFF
NA	NA	TRBV7-9	TRBJ1-1	CASSYTTEAFF
NA	NA	TRBV18	TRBJ1-1	CASSQMEDEAFF
TRBD1	NA	TRBV3-1/TRBV3-2	TRBJ1-2	CASSPGQDPYYGYTF
TRBD1	once	TRBV6-1	TRBJ2-1	CASSEPGQQTNEQFF
NA	NA	TRBV20-1	TRBJ1-2	CSARAPGGYTF
NA	NA	TRBV11-2	TRBJ1-1	CASSLGNYARAEAFF
NA	NA	TRBV3-1/TRBV3-2	TRBJ1-1	CASSIRGRGTEAFF
NA	few	TRBV10-3	TRBJ1-1	CAISERGEAFF
NA	NA	TRBV30	TRBJ1-6	CAWSVRTVDSPLHF
TRBD1	NA	TRBV7-6	TRBJ2-7	CASSAGTATYEQYF
NA	once	TRBV5-1	TRBJ1-4	CASSLSEVGEKLFF
TRBD2	once	TRBV4-2	TRBJ2-1	CASSQGLAGNEQFF
NA	few	TRBV28	TRBJ1-2	CASSFGQGRYGYTF
TRBD1	NA	TRBV18	TRBJ1-4	CASSPPPLKTGGAEKLFF
NA	few	TRBV7-9	TRBJ1-2	CASSLYGQGYTF
NA	NA	TRBV11-2	TRBJ1-1	CASSPQGGVNTEAFF